This T cell receptor (beta chain) was sequenced for a study of blood T cell repertoires in COVID-19. The wider study: T cells, B-cell-depleted T cells, or PBMCs provided the cDNA or gDNA that served as material.

Using immunoSEQ multiplex PCR, the repertoire was profiled, and TCRdb retains in-frame clones only, with some absent. The top ten hold 17% of the sample, which has 150,000 to 200,000 clones, more than 75% seen once. Unmatched junction bases numbered 10, after V lost 6 bases and J lost 8 bases. The CDR3 has 15 residues. Germline V lookup: CDR1 LNHDA, CDR2 SQIVND (reference sequence). The TCR comes from a woman aged 50 to 60 with acute COVID-19. The chain couples TRBV19 to TRBJ1-4; TRBD1 agrees at 9 bases. Material: PBMCs or T cells enriched from blood (not recorded which). CDR3 sequence (DNA): TGTGCCAGTAGGACTACGACAGGGGGAGGGGAAAAACTGTTTTTT. This translates into CASRTTTGGGEKLFF.